The sequence of this TCR beta chain was determined in a study of T cell repertoires and Cas9 in healthy adults. Whole-study context: Characterization of SpCas9-reactive CD4 and CD8 T cells covered multi-effector potency, cytotoxicity and lineage.

Study results and caveats: In vitro, SpCas9-reactive Tregs were reported to curb effector T cell proliferation and function.

As regards this clone: Its specificity is unknown.

Between the trimmed V and J ends, which lost 1 base and 6 bases, there was a span of 9 bases. The CDR3 contains 13 residues. The germline V gene has CDR1 SGHDN and CDR2 FVKESK. Measured with immunoSEQ multiplex PCR; TCRdb has only the in-frame clones, and not every one. The repertoire has approximately 22,000 clones, under 95% of them found once; the top ten carry about 0.9%. Input material: CD4+ effector T cells (CD127+, CD25-, CD137-, CD154-) from PBMCs; culture status not recorded. The rearrangement links TRBV14 to TRBJ1-1; D remains unclear. This receptor was taken from a human donor in good health. This chain's CDR3 is CASSQVGVSEAFF. The CDR3 bases are TGTGCCAGCAGCCAAGTGGGTGTATCTGAAGCTTTCTTT. The variable domain in full, completed from reference TRBV14 and TRBJ1-1, reads EAGVTQFPSHSVIEKGQTVTLRCDPISGHDNLYWYRRVMGKEIKFLLHFVKESKQDESGMPNNRFLAERTGGTYSTLKVQPAELEDSGVYFCASSQVGVSEAFFGQGTRLTVV.